This T cell receptor beta chain came from a study of blood T cell repertoires in COVID-19. At the level of the study: The study drew acute and convalescent COVID-19 samples from the United States, Italy and Spain. T cells, B-cell-depleted T cells, or PBMCs supplied cDNA or gDNA.

The authors' processing: Reference gene primer amplification yielded estimated nucleated cell counts. Repertoires were generated with immunoSEQ multiplex PCR, while TCRdb's copy carries only in-frame clones and drops some. V and J calls and clone size are those listed in that table; D and trimming were worked out from the DNA. The sample carries about 300,000 clones, roughly 80% recorded once. This CDR3 comprises 14 residues. Trimming took 6 bases from V and 7 from J; bases not matched to a gene: 5. Germline V gene lookup returns CDR1 MNHEY and CDR2 SVGEGT. The rearrangement joins TRBV6-2 or TRBV6-3 to TRBJ2-1; 11 bases map to TRBD1. Sequences were obtained from peripheral blood. This clonotype was sampled from a woman in her 50s who had recovered from COVID-19. The CDR3: CASSSWDRGNEQFF. The CDR3 DNA sequence: TGTGCCAGCAGCTCCTGGGACAGGGGGAATGAGCAGTTCTTC.